These 8 T cell receptor beta chains originate from one sample sequenced in a study of cytomegalovirus exposure and HLA in healthy donors. The PCR used 60 Vbeta and 13 Jbeta primers. The method was immunoSEQ multiplex PCR; TCRdb's version includes in-frame clones alone and lacks a portion of them. The table includes over 100,000 clones, approximately 82% detected once. The specimen sequenced was PBMCs. These receptors were taken from a young woman in good health and CMV-seropositive.

The chain is built from TRBV2 and TRBJ2-3; 8 positions match TRBD2. The CDR3 sequence is 17 residues long. In germline, CDR1 is SNHLY, CDR2 FYNNEI. With 5 bases clipped from V and 4 bases from J, the junction kept 14 bases outside the gene matches. The CDR3 reads CASSSPGGGGRADTQYF. CDR3 in DNA: TGTGCCAGCAGTAGCCCCGGGGGCGGGGGGCGGGCAGATACGCAGTATTTT.

The chain links TRBV5-4 to TRBJ2-7, with TRBD1 identical over 8 bases. The CDR3 extends over 13 amino acids. Germline CDR1 is SGHNT and CDR2 is YYREEE (reference sequence). V lost 3 bases, J lost 1 base, and 0 bases stayed unmatched. CDR3 sequence (DNA): TGTGCCAGCAGCTGGACAGGGTCCTACGAGCAGTACTTC. Its translation: CASSWTGSYEQYF.

The chain employs TRBV6-4 and TRBJ1-6; D possibly corresponds to TRBD1 (5 bases). CDR3 length: 14 amino acids. Per germline, CDR1 MRHNA and CDR2 SNTAGT. Trimming left V 5 bases short and J 10 bases short, with 15 bases between. In nucleotides, the CDR3 is TGTGCCAGCAGTCGGGACGGGGGAAACTCACCCCTCCACTTT. It yields the protein CASSRDGGNSPLHF.

This chain links TRBV29-1 with TRBJ2-7; tentative D call: TRBD2 (6 bases). The CDR3 length is 14 residues. Trimming cost V 5 bases and J 9 bases, with 23 bases left between them. In germline, CDR1 is SQVTM, CDR2 ANQGSEA. The CDR3 loop reads CSVSRGGSYGGQYF. The CDR3 coding sequence is TGCAGCGTTTCCCGAGGAGGGTCTTACGGGGGGCAGTACTTC.

The CDR3 coding sequence is TGTGCCAGCAGCGTCCGGGAGGGCCGGGGGGAGACCCAGTACTTC. Translated: CASSVREGRGETQYF. The gene calls are TRBV2 and TRBJ2-5, with 8 bases identical to TRBD2. Per the germline V gene, CDR1 is SNHLY and CDR2 is FYNNEI. Germline trimming cut 6 bases from V and 5 bases from J; bases unmatched to any gene: 11. The length of the CDR3 is 15 residues.

This rearrangement joins TRBV4-1 to TRBJ1-2; D perhaps matches TRBD1 (5 bases). CDR1 MGHRA and CDR2 YSYEKL come from the germline V gene. Trimming removed 0 bases from V and 4 bases from J, with 12 bases in between. The CDR3 loop spans 15 amino acids. CDR3 bases: TGCGCCAGCAGCCAAGATAGTCAGGGCTCCTATGGCTACACCTTC. Protein product: CASSQDSQGSYGYTF.

The chain links TRBV28 to TRBJ1-4; tentative D call: TRBD1 (5 bases). The length of the CDR3 is 14 residues. The germline V gene encodes CDR1 MDHEN and CDR2 SYDVKM. V was trimmed by 3 bases and J by 6 bases, leaving 11 bases between them. DNA for the CDR3: TGTGCCAGCAGTTTGGCGGGGGAAGATGAAAAACTGTTTTTT. This gives the protein CASSLAGEDEKLFF.

J is TRBJ1-1 and V is TRBV7-8; D might be TRBD1 (6 bases). The V and J ends lost 3 bases and 7 bases respectively, with 12 bases between them. The CDR3 covers 13 residues. CDR1 is SGHVS and CDR2 is FQNEAQ in the germline V gene. The CDR3 DNA reads as TGTGCCAGCAGCTTCCGGGACAAAAGTGAAGCTTTCTTT. It specifies CASSFRDKSEAFF.